This T cell receptor (beta chain) was profiled in a study of T-cell reconstitution after alpha-beta-depleted transplantation in children. Preparation of the TCRbeta library was carried out with unique molecular identifiers. TCRdb re-analysed the PCR reads in MiXCR, keeping a single row per CDR3 protein. The table shows some 550,000 distinct CDR3 sequences, with around 17% occurring only once. Only a few counts were recorded for this clonotype. V was clipped by 6 bases and J by 4 bases; unmatched bases: 9. The CDR3 runs to 13 residues. Per germline, CDR1 DFQATT and CDR2 SNEGSKA (reference sequence). The sample in question was PBMCs from the stem cell graft donor, obtained from the stem cell graft. This sequence was found in a human donor who donated a stem cell graft to a child with acute lymphoblastic leukemia. The chain joins TRBV20-1 to TRBJ2-7; 7 bases line up with TRBD2. The CDR3 nucleotides read TGCAGTGCCGGGAGGCGGGAGAAGTACGAGCAGTACTTC. Protein product: CSAGRREKYEQYF.